This TCR beta chain stems from a study of T cell repertoires in cytomegalovirus infection. In the study overall: Used in the study were CMV epitopes, some recently identified and HLA-C-restricted, others well-studied and HLA-B-restricted. Public TCR beta signature analysis indicated the presence of both CMV infection and matching HLA type.

The CDR3 is 14 residues long. The germline V gene encodes CDR1 MGHRA and CDR2 YSYEKL. One entry per CDR3 protein results from TCRdb running MiXCR on the reads. The table records 650,000 to 900,000 distinct CDR3 sequences, almost 30% of them present only once. On this clonotype itself: Its matching antigen is unknown. The junction shows a germline mismatch at one end, possibly a read error.

The starting material was cultured CD8+ T cells from PBMCs, obtained from culture after CMV antigen stimulation. The sequence was obtained from a human donor in good health (CMV status not recorded). Some clones in this sample may be carry-over from other donors' samples. The V and J genes are TRBV4-1 and TRBJ1-5; D remains ambiguous. CDR3 nucleotides: TGCGCCAGCAGCCTGGCCTTTACTGATCAGACCCAGCATTTT. Its translation is CASSLAFTDQTQHF.